This TCR beta chain was retrieved from a study of shared clonotypes between healthy human individuals. Measured with immunoSEQ multiplex PCR; TCRdb has only the in-frame clones, and not every one. This table holds more than 150,000 clones, approximately 61% found once. The V segment lost 6 bases and the J segment 11 bases; nucleotides outside the gene matches: 11. CDR1 and CDR2 (germline): MDHEN, SYDVKM. The CDR3 runs 14 residues. The receptor was isolated from a man in his thirties or forties in good health. The gene calls are TRBV28 and TRBJ1-1, with TRBD1 matching over 11 bases. The specimen sequenced was memory CD4+ T cells sorted from blood. Subset specified: CD45RA-negative fraction. For the CDR3, the DNA is TGTGCCAGCAGAAGACGGACAGGGGGCGTATGGGCTTTCTTT. This translates into CASRRRTGGVWAFF.